This is a list of T cell receptor beta chains from one sample in a study of T cell responses to AZD1222 COVID-19 vaccine. TCRdb keeps only in-frame clones here, not all; method: immunoSEQ multiplex PCR. The repertoire holds roughly 120,000 clones, with 70% to 90% as singletons. The material was peripheral blood, obtained on day 0 of AZD1222 vaccination. The receptors shown here come from an adult in good health. The CDR3 runs from the conserved cysteine through the conserved F or W. D genes are given only for firm matches. The size entry is marked missing in some rows and otherwise reads once, few, many or a size class.

v_call	j_call	cdr3_length	d_call	clone_size	cdr3_aa	cdr3_nt
TRBV5-1	TRBJ1-6	13	TRBD1	once	CASSRDREVPLHF	TGCGCCAGCAGCCGGGACAGGGAAGTACCCCTCCACTTT
TRBV7-9	TRBJ2-2	16	NA	NA	CASSRQTGRGTGELFF	TGTGCCAGCAGCCGTCAGACAGGCCGCGGCACCGGGGAGCTGTTTTTT
TRBV6-2/TRBV6-3	TRBJ2-7	15	NA	NA	CASSYIGGNLNEQYF	TGTGCCAGCAGTTACATAGGGGGTAATCTCAACGAGCAGTACTTC
TRBV5-1	TRBJ1-6	15	TRBD1	few	CASSLGQGANSPLHF	TGCGCCAGCAGCTTGGGACAGGGGGCTAATTCACCCCTCCACTTT
TRBV18	TRBJ2-1	15	TRBD1	NA	CASSPPGQGIDEQFF	TGTGCCAGCTCACCCCCGGGACAGGGGATCGATGAGCAGTTCTTC
TRBV11-2	TRBJ2-7	13	NA	NA	CASKLGTSYEQYF	TGTGCCTCCAAGTTGGGGACCTCCTACGAGCAGTACTTC
TRBV2	TRBJ1-5	13	TRBD1	NA	CASSVQGYQPQHF	TGTGCCAGCAGTGTACAGGGGTATCAGCCCCAGCATTTT
TRBV19	TRBJ2-3	15	NA	NA	CASSIGGQGADTQYF	TGTGCCAGTAGTATAGGAGGCCAGGGCGCAGATACGCAGTATTTT
TRBV29-1	TRBJ1-1	13	NA	NA	CSVAINTGTEAFF	TGCAGCGTCGCTATCAACACGGGCACTGAAGCTTTCTTT
TRBV30	TRBJ1-2	16	TRBD1	NA	CAWRDHGWDSNYGYTF	TGTGCCTGGAGGGACCACGGCTGGGACAGCAACTATGGCTACACCTTC
TRBV4-1	TRBJ2-1	17	TRBD1	NA	CASKGGWGTGPNNEQFF	TGCGCCAGCAAGGGGGGATGGGGGACAGGGCCGAACAATGAGCAGTTCTTC
TRBV18	TRBJ1-5	15	TRBD1	NA	CASSPMDRGNQPQHF	TGTGCCAGCTCACCAATGGACAGGGGCAATCAGCCCCAGCATTTT
TRBV5-1	TRBJ2-1	15	TRBD2	once	CASSPATSRYNEQFF	TGCGCCAGCAGCCCGGCGACTAGCCGCTACAATGAGCAGTTCTTC
TRBV25-1	TRBJ2-3	11	NA	NA	CASSNRDTQYF	TGTGCCAGCAGTAATAGAGATACGCAGTATTTT
TRBV7-2	TRBJ2-7	16	TRBD1	NA	CASSLAATGGTYEQYF	TGTGCCAGCAGCTTAGCGGCGACAGGGGGTACGTACGAGCAGTACTTC
TRBV2	TRBJ1-2	15	NA	once	CASSETTSGNYGYTF	TGTGCCAGCAGTGAAACGACCTCAGGGAACTATGGCTACACCTTC
TRBV7-9	TRBJ2-7	13	TRBD1	NA	CASRTGSEREQYF	TGTGCCAGCCGGACAGGGTCAGAACGCGAGCAGTACTTC